One sample yielded the 12 T cell receptor beta chains listed below, sequenced in a study of blood T cell repertoires in COVID-19. Some clones are missing from TCRdb's copy, which holds only in-frame ones; the method was immunoSEQ multiplex PCR. The repertoire consists of 65,000 to 85,000 clones, with 75% to 90% occurring once and the leading ten covering 5.5% to 7%. Specimen: peripheral blood. The source is a man older than 75 with COVID-19, enrolled during active disease.

A note on this clone: Other nucleotide sequences from this sample produce the same CDR3. The rearrangement joins TRBV18 to TRBJ1-2; tentatively, D is TRBD1 (6 bases). Germline assignment: CDR1 KGHSH and CDR2 LQKENI. V shed 3 bases and J shed 2 bases, with 7 bases lying between them. The CDR3 totals 13 residues. CDR3 in amino acids: CASSPDSNYGYTF. CDR3 bases: TGTGCCAGCTCACCGGACAGCAACTATGGCTACACCTTC. Variable domain in full (rest from reference TRBV18 and TRBJ1-2): NAGVMQNPRHLVRRRGQEARLRCSPMKGHSHVYWYRQLPEEGLKFMVYLQKENIIDESGMPKERFSAEFPKEGPSILRIQQVVRGDSAAYFCASSPDSNYGYTFGSGTRLTVV.

The rearrangement links TRBV10-2 to TRBJ2-1; 13 bases line up with TRBD2. Trimming cost V 6 bases and J 4 bases; bases outside gene matches: 0. The CDR3 spans 14 residues. Germline-derived CDR1 and CDR2 are WSHSY and SAAADI. Here the CDR3 reads CASRGLAGYNEQFF. The CDR3, as DNA: TGCGCCAGCAGGGGACTAGCGGGATACAATGAGCAGTTCTTC.

This clone has just a few counts. This rearrangement joins TRBV27 to TRBJ1-1; D uncertain. CDR1 is MNHEY, CDR2 SMNVEV, per germline (reference sequence). The CDR3 has 15 residues. Trimming cost V 3 bases and J 4 bases, with 15 bases left between them. The CDR3 is CASSLYRDYGTEAFF. For the CDR3, the DNA is TGTGCCAGCAGTTTGTACCGCGACTATGGCACTGAAGCTTTCTTT.

CDR3 in DNA: TGCGCCAGCAGCCCCGGGACTAGCGGAGGCACAGATACGCAGTATTTT. Translation: CASSPGTSGGTDTQYF. V is TRBV4-3 and J is TRBJ2-3; 11 bases fit TRBD2. Germline values: CDR1 LGHNA, CDR2 YSLEER. The ends lost 4 bases at V and 1 base at J; junction bases unmatched: 4. The CDR3 extends over 16 amino acids.

The rearrangement joins TRBV3-1 (or the pseudogene TRBV3-2) to TRBJ1-4, with 9 bases matching TRBD1. The CDR3 extends over 15 amino acids. With 4 bases clipped from V and 6 bases from J, the junction kept 6 bases outside the gene matches. The germline V gene encodes CDR1 LGHDT and CDR2 YNNKEL (reference sequence). The CDR3 loop is CASSLGTGKDEKLFF. CDR3 nucleotides: TGTGCCAGCAGCCTAGGGACAGGGAAGGATGAAAAACTGTTTTTT.

The table lists this clone with a few counts. CDR3 sequence (DNA): TGTGCCAGCAGCTTAGTGGGACTAGTCGCCTACGAGCAGTACTTC. Protein sequence: CASSLVGLVAYEQYF. This chain joins TRBV7-9 and TRBJ2-7; TRBD2 matches at 8 bases. The CDR3 totals 15 residues. V lost 1 base and J lost 2; bases outside the gene matches: 4. CDR1 is SEHNR, CDR2 FQNEAQ, per germline (reference sequence).

The chain has TRBV6-5 and TRBJ1-2; possible D gene TRBD1, 5 bases. CDR3 size: 13 residues. Trimming pared 6 bases from V and 2 bases from J, leaving 10 bases between. Germline V gene data show CDR1 as MNHEY and CDR2 as SVGAGI. CDR3 amino acids: CASRYRQNYGYTF. The CDR3 region has the DNA TGTGCCAGCAGATACCGACAGAACTATGGCTACACCTTC.

This chain joins TRBV6-5 and TRBJ1-2; perhaps TRBD1 as D (5 bases). Trimming cost V 6 bases and J 7 bases, with 15 bases left between them. The V gene's germline CDR1 is MNHEY and CDR2 SVGAGI. The CDR3 length is 13 residues. CDR3 in DNA: TGTGCCAGCAGGCGAAGCGGGACCTCTGGCTACACCTTC. Translating it yields CASRRSGTSGYTF.

This rearrangement joins TRBV5-1 to TRBJ1-1; TRBD1 is a possible D gene (5 bases). The V and J ends lost 6 bases and 4 bases respectively, with 16 bases between them. This CDR3 spans 14 amino acids. Germline V lookup: CDR1 SGHRS, CDR2 YFSETQ. This CDR3 reads CASNQGRGGTEAFF. The CDR3 DNA sequence: TGCGCCAGCAACCAGGGCCGGGGAGGCACTGAAGCTTTCTTT.

The V call is TRBV30, the J call TRBJ1-1; 9 bases are shared with TRBD1. Germline V gene data show CDR1 as GTSNPN and CDR2 as SVGIG (reference sequence). The trim removed 0 bases at V and 3 bases at J, leaving 8 bases unmatched. CDR3 length: 16 residues. The CDR3 nucleotides are TGTGCCTGGAGTGTGGGGACAGGGAATTCTGACACTGAAGCTTTCTTT. Amino acids: CAWSVGTGNSDTEAFF.

The chain is built from TRBV29-1 and TRBJ2-1; 7 nucleotides line up with TRBD2. In germline, CDR1 is SQVTM, CDR2 ANQGSEA. The J segment lost 2 bases and the V segment lost 7 bases, leaving 20 bases of the junction unmatched. The CDR3 is made up of 18 amino acids. This chain's CDR3 is CSGEGDYSIEFPYNEQFF. In DNA, the CDR3 is TGCAGCGGCGAAGGGGACTATTCGATCGAATTCCCCTACAATGAGCAGTTCTTC.

This clone was found once. The chain has TRBV5-1 and TRBJ2-3, with 10 bases lining up with TRBD1. Germline CDR1 SGHRS, CDR2 YFSETQ. V was pared by 5 bases and J by 3 bases, with 6 bases of the junction left unmatched. The CDR3 is 15 residues long. The CDR3 reads CASSRQGALTDTQYF. As DNA, the CDR3 is TGCGCCAGCAGTCGACAGGGGGCCCTAACAGATACGCAGTATTTT.